The 26 T cell receptor beta chains listed next were all sequenced from one sample in a study of blood T cell repertoires in COVID-19. TCRdb's copy holds only in-frame clones and misses some; the assay was immunoSEQ multiplex PCR. The sample holds 300,000 to 350,000 clones; approximately 86% are singletons and the top ten take 8% to 9%. Sequences were obtained from PBMCs or T cells enriched from blood (not recorded which). These receptors all come from a woman between 18 and 30 years old who had recovered from COVID-19.

V gene TRBV10-3 combines with J gene TRBJ1-5, with 7 bases fitting TRBD1. The CDR3 totals 13 residues. Trimming took 4 bases from V and 6 from J; bases not matched to a gene: 3. CDR1 ENHRY and CDR2 SYGVKD come from the germline V gene. Written as DNA, the CDR3 is TGTGCCATCAGTGGGACAGGAGCTCAGCCCCAGCATTTT. This gives the protein CAISGTGAQPQHF.

The V and J genes are TRBV28 and TRBJ1-2; possible D gene TRBD1, 6 bases. The V gene's germline CDR1 is MDHEN and CDR2 SYDVKM. Trimming took 3 bases from V and 8 from J, leaving 13 bases between them. The CDR3 runs to 13 residues. For the CDR3, the DNA is TGTGCCAGCAGTTTGGTGGGGGCGTACGGCTACACCTTC. Protein: CASSLVGAYGYTF.

This sequence joins TRBV6-1 and TRBJ2-1; unclear D gene. The CDR3 loop spans 13 amino acids. Germline V lookup: CDR1 MNHNS, CDR2 SASEGT. The V and J ends lost 1 base and 11 bases respectively, with 12 bases between them. CDR3 nucleotide sequence: TGTGCCAGCAGTGAAGGAAACAGCCGGCAGCAGTTCTTC. Protein: CASSEGNSRQQFF.

The chain employs TRBV19 and TRBJ1-1; TRBD1 is a possible D gene (6 bases). Per the germline V gene, CDR1 is LNHDA and CDR2 is SQIVND (reference sequence). V lost 0 bases and J lost 1, with 15 bases in between. CDR3 length: 17 residues. CDR3 nucleotide sequence: TGTGCCAGTAGTATAGATTCTCGGACAGCCTCGAACACTGAAGCTTTCTTT. Protein: CASSIDSRTASNTEAFF.

The chain is built from TRBV20-1 and TRBJ1-2, with a tentative D call TRBD1 (5 bases). Trimming removed 5 bases from V and 7 bases from J, with 8 bases in between. Germline CDR1 is DFQATT and CDR2 is SNEGSKA (reference sequence). The CDR3 covers 10 residues. CDR3 sequence reads: CSAGGSGYTF. The CDR3 DNA reads as TGCAGTGCTGGGGGGTCTGGCTACACCTTC.

The chain employs TRBV27 and TRBJ1-2; 11 positions match TRBD1. The CDR3 contains 16 residues. The V gene end was trimmed by 4 bases and the J gene end by 1 base; junction bases not matched to a gene: 5. Germline CDR1 and CDR2: MNHEY and SMNVEV (reference sequence). The CDR3 DNA is TGTGCCAGCAGTTGGGGACAGGGGGACCTTAACTATGGCTACACCTTC. It translates to CASSWGQGDLNYGYTF.

The rearrangement uses TRBV9 and TRBJ2-3; D is undetermined. Trimming removed 1 base from V and 1 base from J, with 4 bases in between. The germline CDR1 and CDR2 sequences are SGDLS and YYNGEE. This CDR3 has 13 amino acids. CDR3 DNA: TGTGCCAGCAGCGTACGGGGCACAGATACGCAGTATTTT. It is translated as CASSVRGTDTQYF.

The chain uses TRBV5-1 and TRBJ1-1; 7 bases agree with TRBD1. The CDR3 sequence is 14 residues long. CDR1 is SGHRS, CDR2 YFSETQ, per germline. The trim removed 0 bases at V and 6 bases at J, leaving 5 bases unmatched. CDR3 in amino acids: CASSLEGASAEAFF. The CDR3 DNA sequence: TGCGCCAGCAGCTTGGAGGGGGCGAGCGCTGAAGCTTTCTTT.

This sequence joins TRBV6-4 and TRBJ1-2, with 7 nucleotides matching TRBD1. Trimming took 5 bases from V and 3 from J; bases not matched to a gene: 3. CDR3 length: 13 residues. Germline V gene data show CDR1 as MRHNA and CDR2 as SNTAGT. The CDR3 protein is CASSPGTDYGYTF. CDR3 DNA: TGTGCCAGCAGTCCCGGGACAGACTATGGCTACACCTTC.

The chain recombines TRBV4-3 with TRBJ2-1, with D possibly TRBD1 on 7 matching bases. Per the germline V gene, CDR1 is LGHNA and CDR2 is YSLEER. The CDR3 is made up of 17 amino acids. Trimming removed 3 bases from V and 9 bases from J, with 24 bases in between. The CDR3 sequence: CASSHSRGASAPGEQFF. CDR3 DNA sequence: TGCGCCAGCAGCCATAGCAGGGGGGCCTCCGCCCCTGGTGAGCAGTTCTTC.

The chain carries TRBV7-9 and TRBJ1-6; tentative D call: TRBD1 (5 bases). Between the trimmed V and J ends, which lost 1 base and 12 bases, there was a span of 10 bases. Germline lookup yields CDR1 SEHNR and CDR2 FQNEAQ (reference sequence). The CDR3 contains 13 residues. CDR3 bases: TGTGCCAGCAGCTTAGGGCTAGGACAACCCCTCCACTTT. Translation: CASSLGLGQPLHF.

This chain connects TRBV5-4 to TRBJ1-1, with a tentative D call TRBD1 (5 bases). The CDR3 length is 16 residues. Trimming shortened V by 4 bases and J by 1 base, and 17 bases separated the two germline ends. Looked up from germline, CDR1 is SGHNT and CDR2 is YYREEE (reference sequence). CDR3 DNA: TGTGCCAGCAGCCCGGCGATTGGGGCTAGGAACACTGAAGCTTTCTTT. Translated, it gives CASSPAIGARNTEAFF. Full variable domain (remainder filled in from reference TRBV5-4 and TRBJ1-1): ETGVTQSPTHLIKTRGQQVTLRCSSQSGHNTVSWYQQALGQGPQFIFQYYREEENGRGNFPPRFSGLQFPNYSSELNVNALELDDSALYLCASSPAIGARNTEAFFGQGTRLTVV.

The rearrangement joins TRBV6-6 to TRBJ1-2, with D unresolved. The CDR3 runs to 15 residues. Germline CDR1 is MNHNY and CDR2 is SVGAGI (reference sequence). With 1 base removed from V and 2 bases from J, the gap between germline ends came to 11 bases. CDR3 DNA sequence: TGTGCCAGCAGTTACTACCCCCCGACAAACTATGGCTACACCTTC. Amino acids: CASSYYPPTNYGYTF.

This chain links TRBV27 with TRBJ1-2; a possible D gene is TRBD1 (5 bases). The CDR3 loop spans 14 amino acids. Germline V gene lookup returns CDR1 MNHEY and CDR2 SMNVEV (reference sequence). Trimming removed 3 bases from V and 3 bases from J, with 11 bases in between. CDR3 bases: TGTGCCAGCAGTTTTCTAAAAGGGGACTATGGCTACACCTTC. Protein product: CASSFLKGDYGYTF.

The gene calls are TRBV7-9 and TRBJ2-3, with TRBD2 as a possible D gene (6 bases). The CDR3 sequence is 16 residues long. In germline, CDR1 is SEHNR, CDR2 FQNEAQ (reference sequence). The V gene lost 4 bases and the J gene lost 2 bases, with 16 bases spanning the gap. This CDR3 is CASSSGDFGFTDTQYF. The CDR3, as DNA: TGTGCCAGCAGCTCCGGGGACTTTGGTTTCACAGATACGCAGTATTTT.

This chain connects TRBV7-9 to TRBJ2-3; D is undetermined. V was cut by 1 base and J by 8 bases, with 10 bases left in between. This CDR3 region has 13 residues. Germline CDR1 SEHNR, CDR2 FQNEAQ (reference sequence). CDR3 protein: CASSLETRGTQYF. For the CDR3, the DNA is TGTGCCAGCAGCTTAGAAACTCGCGGTACGCAGTATTTT.

V and J are TRBV3-1 (or the pseudogene TRBV3-2) and TRBJ2-6, with D perhaps TRBD1 (5 bases). Germline CDR1 and CDR2: LGHDT and YNNKEL (reference sequence). V shed 5 bases and J shed 0 bases, with 5 bases lying between them. This CDR3 region has 14 residues. CDR3 nucleotide sequence: TGTGCCAGCAGCGACAGCTCTGGGGCCAACGTCCTGACTTTC. Translating gives CASSDSSGANVLTF.

This clone was observed a single time. This chain uses TRBV27 with TRBJ1-2, with unresolved D. In germline, CDR1 is MNHEY, CDR2 SMNVEV (reference sequence). V was trimmed by 4 bases and J by 8 bases, leaving 17 bases between them. This CDR3 has 14 residues. CDR3 sequence reads: CASSSSGFNEGYTF. Here the CDR3 DNA reads TGTGCCAGCAGTTCTTCAGGTTTTAACGAGGGCTACACCTTC.

The chain is built from TRBV24-1 and TRBJ2-2; 10 bases agree with TRBD2. The CDR3 is made up of 20 amino acids. V shed 0 bases, J shed 5 bases, and the junction held 14 bases outside the gene matches. The germline CDR1 and CDR2 sequences are KGHDR and SFDVKD. CDR3 in amino acids: CATSDLQSASGSFSTGELFF. The CDR3 coding sequence is TGTGCCACCAGTGATTTGCAGTCCGCTAGCGGGAGCTTTAGTACCGGGGAGCTGTTTTTT.

The chain employs TRBV9 and TRBJ2-1; 9 bases align to TRBD2. Losses at the gene ends were 3 bases for V and 2 bases for J; bases not matched to a gene: 3. The CDR3 consists of 15 residues. Germline CDR1 is SGDLS and CDR2 is YYNGEE. CDR3 DNA: TGTGCCAGCAGCGCCGCGGGGGGGCCCTACAATGAGCAGTTCTTC. Translation: CASSAAGGPYNEQFF.

The CDR3 coding sequence is TGTGCCAGCAGTTTACTTTCCGCGGTGAACACTGAAGCTTTCTTT. This codes for CASSLLSAVNTEAFF. The chain uses TRBV27 and TRBJ1-1; D ambiguous. The CDR3 covers 15 residues. Looked up from germline, CDR1 is MNHEY and CDR2 is SMNVEV (reference sequence). V lost 2 bases and J 0 bases, leaving 10 bases between the germline ends.

The chain joins TRBV7-9 to TRBJ1-1, with D maybe TRBD1 (5 bases). With 5 bases removed from V and 0 bases from J, the gap between germline ends came to 13 bases. Germline lookup yields CDR1 SEHNR and CDR2 FQNEAQ (reference sequence). This CDR3 comprises 15 residues. The CDR3 spells CASSNPGLLNTEAFF. CDR3 nucleotides: TGTGCCAGCAGCAATCCGGGACTCTTGAACACTGAAGCTTTCTTT.

The chain carries TRBV4-3 and TRBJ1-4; 7 bases are shared with TRBD1. J lost 0 bases, V lost 3 bases, and 7 bases had no gene match. The CDR3 contains 17 residues. Germline V gene data show CDR1 as LGHNA and CDR2 as YSLEER. CDR3: CASSQKYTGATNEKLFF. Written as DNA, the CDR3 is TGCGCCAGCAGCCAGAAATACACAGGGGCAACTAATGAAAAACTGTTTTTT.

The rearrangement uses TRBV6-5 and TRBJ2-3; 7 bases map to TRBD1. Germline values: CDR1 MNHEY, CDR2 SVGAGI. V shed 0 bases, J shed 2 bases, and the junction held 5 bases outside the gene matches. The CDR3 has 16 amino acids. The CDR3 nucleotides read TGTGCCAGCAGTTACTCAGGGGGCCACGACACAGATACGCAGTATTTT. It is translated as CASSYSGGHDTDTQYF.

This chain joins TRBV7-8 and TRBJ2-1; D may be TRBD2 (6 bases). This CDR3 spans 15 amino acids. V lost 5 bases and J 0 bases, leaving 11 bases between the germline ends. Germline CDR1 and CDR2: SGHVS and FQNEAQ. CDR3 in amino acids: CASSLSGSSYNEQFF. CDR3 DNA sequence: TGTGCCAGCAGCCTTAGCGGAAGCTCCTACAATGAGCAGTTCTTC.

The chain combines TRBV2 with TRBJ1-4; D call uncertain. There are 15 residues in the CDR3. CDR1 and CDR2 (germline): SNHLY, FYNNEI. V was cut by 8 bases and J by 2 bases, with 15 bases left in between. The CDR3 sequence is CASRRPGATNEKLFF. CDR3 in DNA: TGTGCCAGCCGGCGGCCGGGAGCGACTAATGAAAAACTGTTTTTT.